What follows are 32 T cell receptor beta chains derived from one specimen sequenced in a study of T cell changes during pregnancy in multiple sclerosis. Measured with immunoSEQ multiplex PCR; TCRdb has only the in-frame clones, and not every one. The data show more than 65,000 clones, with approximately 92% seen just once and around 0.2% held by the top ten. Sequenced here: CD4+ T cells from peripheral blood mononuclear cells, sampled before pregnancy. These receptors originate from a female donor with multiple sclerosis, enrolled in a pregnancy study.

The chain joins TRBV19 to TRBJ2-7; TRBD2 agrees at 9 bases. V trimming: 1 base; J trimming: 4 bases; junction bases outside the gene matches: 8. The CDR3 is 16 amino acids. Per the germline V gene, CDR1 is LNHDA and CDR2 is SQIVND (reference sequence). DNA of the CDR3: TGTGCCAGTAGTATAGGTTCGGCTAGCGGGGCTTACGAGCAGTACTTC. This codes for CASSIGSASGAYEQYF.

This chain links TRBV15 with TRBJ1-2, with D unresolved. Germline V gives CDR1 LNHNV, CDR2 YYDKDF (reference sequence). This CDR3 is 13 amino acids long. V dropped 8 bases and J dropped 3 bases, with 13 bases sitting between them. The CDR3 loop is CATALERDYGYTF. CDR3 coding DNA: TGTGCCACCGCGCTTGAAAGAGACTATGGCTACACCTTC.

J is TRBJ2-5 and V is TRBV9; tentative D call: TRBD1 (6 bases). Deletions cut 0 bases from V and 5 bases from J, with 8 bases between. The CDR3 loop spans 13 amino acids. Looked up from germline, CDR1 is SGDLS and CDR2 is YYNGEE. This CDR3 reads CASSVGGRETQYF. The CDR3 DNA reads as TGTGCCAGCAGCGTAGGGGGGCGGGAGACCCAGTACTTC.

The chain has TRBV18 and TRBJ1-2; 8 bases match TRBD1. V gave up 1 base and J gave up 7 bases; unmatched junction bases: 14. CDR1 is KGHSH and CDR2 is LQKENI in the germline V gene. CDR3 length equals 17 residues. In nucleotides, the CDR3 is TGTGCCAGCTCACCACTCTCTAAACAGGGGGTCCTCCTTGGCTACACCTTC. Its translation: CASSPLSKQGVLLGYTF.

The chain joins TRBV7-3 to TRBJ2-4; 10 nucleotides line up with TRBD1. This CDR3 spans 19 amino acids. The germline V gene has CDR1 SGHTA and CDR2 FQGTGA. V trimming: 2 bases; J trimming: 4 bases; junction bases outside the gene matches: 14. The CDR3 DNA sequence: TGTGCCAGCAGCTTACGCGGCCCCGGGACAGGGGAGGGGAAAAACATTCAGTACTTC. This gives the protein CASSLRGPGTGEGKNIQYF.

V is TRBV5-6 and J is TRBJ2-7; 8 nucleotides agree with TRBD1. Looked up from germline, CDR1 is SGHDT and CDR2 is YYEEEE. Trimming at V came to 1 base and at J to 7 bases, leaving 7 bases not matched to a gene. The CDR3 is 14 residues long. The chain's CDR3 is CASSLRDRGGEQYF. CDR3 DNA sequence: TGTGCCAGCAGCTTGAGAGACAGGGGTGGAGAGCAGTACTTC.

DNA for the CDR3: TGTGCCAGCAGCTTTAGACCCCATAGCGGGAGAAGCTCCTACAATGAGCAGTTCTTC. Translated: CASSFRPHSGRSSYNEQFF. The rearrangement joins TRBV11-2 to TRBJ2-1; 9 positions agree with TRBD2. The V segment lost 3 bases and the J segment 0 bases; nucleotides outside the gene matches: 12. This CDR3 has 19 amino acids. Looked up from germline, CDR1 is SGHAT and CDR2 is FQNNGV.

A single count supports this clone. The chain combines TRBV7-2 with TRBJ1-2, with 7 bases identical to TRBD1. V dropped 2 bases and J dropped 8; count of bases not matched to a gene: 14. Per the germline V gene, CDR1 is SGHTA and CDR2 is FQGNSA. The CDR3 has 16 residues. The CDR3 loop is CASSLSPGQSYAGYTF. The DNA of the CDR3 is TGTGCCAGCAGCTTATCTCCGGGACAGTCGTACGCCGGCTACACCTTC.

This chain links TRBV10-2 with TRBJ2-7; maybe TRBD2 (7 bases). The CDR3 has 19 residues. The germline CDR1 and CDR2 sequences are WSHSY and SAAADI. The V end lost 0 bases, the J end lost 6 bases, and 27 bases lay between the germline ends. The CDR3: CASSESIWGGQLRDLEQYF. As DNA, the CDR3 is TGCGCCAGCAGTGAGTCGATTTGGGGGGGGCAGCTCCGGGACCTCGAGCAGTACTTC.

This chain uses TRBV28 with TRBJ1-5, with TRBD1 identical over 7 bases. V shed 6 bases and J 0 bases; nucleotides not matched to a gene: 5. This CDR3 spans 15 amino acids. Looked up from germline, CDR1 is MDHEN and CDR2 is SYDVKM. CDR3 nucleotide sequence: TGTGCCAGCAGACGGGGACAGTATAGCAATCAGCCCCAGCATTTT. As protein: CASRRGQYSNQPQHF.

This clone was picked up one time. The chain links TRBV7-9 to TRBJ2-6, with TRBD1 identical over 10 bases. Germline V lookup: CDR1 SEHNR, CDR2 FQNEAQ (reference sequence). The V gene end was trimmed by 5 bases and the J gene end by 1 base; junction bases not matched to a gene: 5. The CDR3 runs to 17 residues. The CDR3 sequence is CASSLGQGGSGANVLTF. DNA for the CDR3: TGTGCCAGCAGCCTAGGACAGGGGGGATCTGGGGCCAACGTCCTGACTTTC.

The chain is built from TRBV6-1 and TRBJ1-2; TRBD1 aligns across 9 bases. J was trimmed by 4 bases and V by 4 bases; bases with no gene match: 7. The germline CDR1 and CDR2 sequences are MNHNS and SASEGT. The CDR3 consists of 15 residues. CDR3 in amino acids: CASSGLDRGSYGYTF. The CDR3 DNA sequence: TGTGCCAGCAGTGGACTGGACAGGGGAAGCTATGGCTACACCTTC.

The rearrangement links TRBV2 to TRBJ2-5; 9 bases are shared with TRBD2. Germline V gene data show CDR1 as SNHLY and CDR2 as FYNNEI. The V and J ends lost 2 bases and 5 bases, in that order; junction bases with no gene match: 3. There are 14 residues in the CDR3. CDR3 protein: CASSEPSGVETQYF. The CDR3 nucleotides are TGTGCCAGCAGTGAACCTAGCGGGGTTGAGACCCAGTACTTC.

This sequence joins TRBV5-6 and TRBJ2-6, with no clear D. V was pared by 1 base and J by 0 bases, with 5 bases between. The CDR3 sequence is 15 residues long. CDR1 is SGHDT and CDR2 is YYEEEE in the germline V gene. The CDR3 is CASSLYSSGANVLTF. As DNA, the CDR3 is TGTGCCAGCAGCTTGTACAGCTCTGGGGCCAACGTCCTGACTTTC.

The chain links TRBV19 to TRBJ2-5; D possibly corresponds to TRBD1 (6 bases). CDR3 size: 14 residues. Germline lookup yields CDR1 LNHDA and CDR2 SQIVND (reference sequence). V lost 3 bases to trimming and J lost 5 bases, with 13 bases between them. CDR3 in amino acids: CASSMGAGPETQYF. CDR3 DNA: TGTGCCAGTAGTATGGGGGCAGGGCCCGAGACCCAGTACTTC.

The chain joins TRBV5-3 to TRBJ1-1, with D possibly being TRBD1 (6 bases). TRBV5-3 is an ORF for which the function is uncertain. This CDR3 has 15 residues. The ends were cut back, 0 bases at V and 5 bases at J, with 14 bases in the middle. CDR3: CARSLAQGRGTEAFF. The CDR3 bases are TGTGCCAGAAGCTTGGCCCAGGGGAGGGGAACTGAAGCTTTCTTT.

The table lists this clone with a count of one. This sequence joins TRBV2 and TRBJ1-3; 8 bases are shared with TRBD1. Looked up from germline, CDR1 is SNHLY and CDR2 is FYNNEI. V shed 11 bases and J 3 bases; nucleotides not matched to a gene: 6. The CDR3 sequence is 13 residues long. CDR3 region: CAAQGARGNTIYF. The CDR3 DNA sequence: TGTGCCGCGCAGGGGGCTCGTGGAAACACCATATATTTT.

This chain joins TRBV2 and TRBJ2-3; 12 bases are a match to TRBD2. In germline, CDR1 is SNHLY, CDR2 FYNNEI. CDR3 length: 20 residues. Trimming at V came to 7 bases and at J to 4 bases, leaving 21 bases not matched to a gene. CDR3 in amino acids: CASIPPGLAGGQRSADTQYF. CDR3 nucleotides: TGTGCCAGCATCCCCCCTGGGCTAGCGGGAGGGCAGAGGAGCGCAGATACGCAGTATTTT.

This rearrangement joins TRBV7-2 to TRBJ1-1, with D perhaps matching TRBD1 (5 bases). The V gene lost 5 bases and the J gene lost 5 bases, with 18 bases spanning the gap. CDR3 length: 15 amino acids. The germline V gene encodes CDR1 SGHTA and CDR2 FQGNSA. The CDR3 sequence: CASSRRWAGGTEAFF. The CDR3, as DNA: TGTGCCAGCAGCCGGCGATGGGCCGGGGGGACTGAAGCTTTCTTT. The full variable domain, rest sourced from reference TRBV7-2 and TRBJ1-1, is GAGVSQSPSNKVTEKGKDVELRCDPISGHTALYWYRQSLGQGLEFLIYFQGNSAPDKSGLPSDRFSAERTGGSVSTLTIQRTQQEDSAVYLCASSRRWAGGTEAFFGQGTRLTVV.

The chain recombines TRBV19 with TRBJ1-1, with D possibly TRBD1 on 5 matching bases. Deletions cut 4 bases from V and 5 bases from J, with 14 bases between. Germline assignment: CDR1 LNHDA and CDR2 SQIVND (reference sequence). The CDR3 consists of 14 residues. CDR3 DNA sequence: TGTGCCAGTAGTAGCCGGGGGGAGGATACTGAAGCTTTCTTT. Its translation is CASSSRGEDTEAFF.

The chain's CDR3 is CASERSGGRSNQPQHF. The CDR3 region has the DNA TGTGCCAGTGAGCGCTCAGGGGGCCGAAGCAATCAGCCCCAGCATTTT. The genes are TRBV19 and TRBJ1-5; 8 nucleotides agree with TRBD1. V lost 8 bases to trimming and J lost 1 base; unmatched junction nucleotides: 10. Germline V CDR1 and CDR2: LNHDA, SQIVND (reference sequence). The CDR3 spans 16 residues.

This chain uses TRBV5-1 with TRBJ2-4, with TRBD2 as a possible D gene (7 bases). Germline lookup yields CDR1 SGHRS and CDR2 YFSETQ. V lost 4 bases, J lost 0 bases, and 14 bases lay in between. The CDR3 is 16 residues long. The CDR3 coding sequence is TGCGCCAGCAGCCCTGAGGGGGGGCGAGCCAAAAACATTCAGTACTTC. Encoded protein: CASSPEGGRAKNIQYF.

The V and J genes are TRBV6-6 and TRBJ1-5; 7 nucleotides agree with TRBD1. The CDR3 runs to 15 residues. With V trimmed by 8 bases and J by 2 bases, 9 bases remained unmatched. Germline V gene lookup returns CDR1 MNHNY and CDR2 SVGAGI (reference sequence). Here the CDR3 reads CASRYLDRGNQPQHF. CDR3 nucleotide sequence: TGTGCCAGCCGCTACCTCGACAGGGGCAATCAGCCCCAGCATTTT.

The chain employs TRBV6-1 and TRBJ1-5, with no clear D. Germline CDR1 MNHNS, CDR2 SASEGT. The V end was cut by 1 base, the J end by 0 bases, with 10 bases between. CDR3 length equals 16 residues. The CDR3 region is CASSEGGGGSNQPQHF. CDR3 nucleotide sequence: TGTGCCAGCAGTGAAGGAGGAGGTGGTAGCAATCAGCCCCAGCATTTT.

This clone was found once. V and J are TRBV29-1 and TRBJ2-7, with D possibly being TRBD2 (7 bases). Germline CDR1 SQVTM, CDR2 ANQGSEA. This CDR3 comprises 12 residues. Trimming stripped 4 bases from V and 5 bases from J, with 12 bases between. The CDR3 bases are TGCAGCGTTGTGGGAGGGGGAGACGAGCAGTACTTC. Translating it yields CSVVGGGDEQYF.

The chain couples TRBV6-5 to TRBJ2-2; possible D gene TRBD1, 5 bases. This CDR3 spans 15 amino acids. Deletions cut 3 bases from V and 6 bases from J, with 14 bases between. CDR1 is MNHEY, CDR2 SVGAGI, per germline. This CDR3 is CASSYFSGHPGELFF. In DNA form, the CDR3 reads TGTGCCAGCAGTTATTTTAGTGGACACCCCGGGGAGCTGTTTTTT.

This chain connects TRBV30 to TRBJ1-4; 9 bases fit TRBD1. The ends lost 5 bases at V and 13 bases at J; junction bases unmatched: 14. CDR1 and CDR2 (germline): GTSNPN, SVGIG (reference sequence). The CDR3 sequence is 14 residues long. CDR3 sequence: CAWGTEQGASGLFF. The CDR3 DNA is TGTGCCTGGGGCACAGAACAGGGGGCTAGCGGACTGTTTTTT.

The chain combines TRBV18 with TRBJ2-7, with 7 positions matching TRBD1. J lost 5 bases, V lost 1 base, and 8 bases had no gene match. The CDR3 extends over 15 amino acids. Per the germline V gene, CDR1 is KGHSH and CDR2 is LQKENI. The CDR3 DNA follows: TGTGCCAGCTCACCACAGGCTAGCCAGGGGGACGAGCAGTACTTC. Encoded protein: CASSPQASQGDEQYF.

The V gene is TRBV30, the J gene TRBJ1-2, with 7 bases matching TRBD1. Trimming took 0 bases from V and 9 from J; bases not matched to a gene: 7. The CDR3 is made up of 13 amino acids. Germline V gene sequence: CDR1 GTSNPN, CDR2 SVGIG (reference sequence). The CDR3 region is CAWSVRQGRRYTF. CDR3 nucleotide sequence: TGTGCCTGGAGTGTACGACAGGGTAGGCGCTACACCTTC.

The chain uses TRBV28 and TRBJ2-1, with 7 bases fitting TRBD1. Germline assignment: CDR1 MDHEN and CDR2 SYDVKM. J was trimmed by 8 bases and V by 4 bases; bases with no gene match: 11. The CDR3 has 15 residues. The CDR3 region is CASSSRTGIIYEQFF. The DNA for the CDR3 is TGTGCCAGCAGTTCCAGGACAGGAATTATTTATGAGCAGTTCTTC.

This sequence joins TRBV5-8 and TRBJ2-5; a possible D gene is TRBD1 (5 bases). The CDR3 is made up of 15 amino acids. Germline assignment: CDR1 SGHTS and CDR2 YDEGEE. Trimming shortened V by 0 bases and J by 5 bases, and 14 bases separated the two germline ends. DNA for the CDR3: TGTGCCAGCAGCTTGGGGGGCACCCTTGGGGAGACCCAGTACTTC. Protein sequence: CASSLGGTLGETQYF.

A remark on this clone: Other DNA sequences from this sample encode an identical CDR3 as well. V gene TRBV15 combines with J gene TRBJ2-3; D is ambiguous. The CDR3 has 14 residues. The V and J ends lost 0 bases and 0 bases respectively, with 4 bases between them. Germline V gene sequence: CDR1 LNHNV, CDR2 YYDKDF (reference sequence). This CDR3 is CATSRDPSTDTQYF. The CDR3 region has the DNA TGTGCCACCAGCAGAGATCCGAGCACAGATACGCAGTATTTT.